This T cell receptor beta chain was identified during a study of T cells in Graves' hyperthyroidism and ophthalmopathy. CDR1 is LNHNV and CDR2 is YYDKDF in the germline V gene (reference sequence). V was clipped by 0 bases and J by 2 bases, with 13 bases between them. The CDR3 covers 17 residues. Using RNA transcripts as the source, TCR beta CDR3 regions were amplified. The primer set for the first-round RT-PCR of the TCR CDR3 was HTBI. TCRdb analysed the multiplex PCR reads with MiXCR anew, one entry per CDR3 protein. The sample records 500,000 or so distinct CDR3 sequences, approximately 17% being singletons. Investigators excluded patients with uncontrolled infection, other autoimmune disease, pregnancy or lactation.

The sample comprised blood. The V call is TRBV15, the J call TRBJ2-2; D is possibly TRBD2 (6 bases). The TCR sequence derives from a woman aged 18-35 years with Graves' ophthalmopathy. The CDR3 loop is CATSRDPTGVNTGELFF. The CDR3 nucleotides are TGTGCCACCAGCAGAGATCCAACGGGGGTAAACACCGGGGAGCTGTTTTTT.